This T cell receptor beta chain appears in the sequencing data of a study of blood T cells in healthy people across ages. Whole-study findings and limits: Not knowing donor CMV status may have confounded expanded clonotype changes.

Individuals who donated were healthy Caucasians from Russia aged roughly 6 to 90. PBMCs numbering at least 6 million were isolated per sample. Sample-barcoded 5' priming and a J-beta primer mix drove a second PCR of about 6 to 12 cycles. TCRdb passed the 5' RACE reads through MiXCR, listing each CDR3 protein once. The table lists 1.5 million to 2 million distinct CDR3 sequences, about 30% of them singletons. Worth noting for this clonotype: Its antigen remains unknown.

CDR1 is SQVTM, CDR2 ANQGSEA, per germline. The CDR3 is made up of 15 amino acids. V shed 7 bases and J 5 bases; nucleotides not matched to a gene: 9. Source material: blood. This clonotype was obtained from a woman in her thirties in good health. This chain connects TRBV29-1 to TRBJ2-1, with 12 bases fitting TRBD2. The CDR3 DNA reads TGCAGCGCCCGGACTAGCGGGATATTGGACAATGAGCAGTTCTTC. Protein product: CSARTSGILDNEQFF.